This section outlines one TCR beta chain sequence together with its context. This record belongs to a study of T cell clonotyping in hematopoietic cell transplantation. This table comes from immunoSEQ multiplex PCR, and its TCRdb copy is limited to in-frame clones, with some not included. The data show more than 12,000 clones, with 85% to 90% seen just once and over 10% held by the top ten. This TCR was recovered from a male patient between 45 and 59 years old who had an allogeneic stem cell transplant from an unrelated donor, so T cells may come from the graft donor. Some clones in this sample may be carry-over from other donors' samples. The sample in question was PBMCs, obtained 100 days after allogeneic stem cell transplant.

The CDR3 region is CASSEESAETQYF. CDR3 DNA: TGTGCCAGCAGTGAGGAATCGGCGGAGACCCAGTACTTC. The genes are TRBV2 and TRBJ2-5; D uncertain. Germline CDR1 SNHLY, CDR2 FYNNEI. V was cut by 3 bases and J by 5 bases, with 10 bases left in between. CDR3 length: 13 residues.